The 20 T cell receptor beta chains in this list originate from one sample, sequenced in a study of shared clonotypes between healthy human individuals. Measured with immunoSEQ multiplex PCR; TCRdb has only the in-frame clones, and not every one. The sample lists roughly 2.6 million clones; roughly 92% were seen once. The material sequenced was naive CD4+ T cells sorted from blood. Subset: CD45RA+ positively selected. Every receptor here comes from a man younger than 30 in good health.

The rearrangement links TRBV10-3 to TRBJ1-6; D is ambiguous. The germline CDR1 and CDR2 sequences are ENHRY and SYGVKD. This CDR3 has 18 residues. V shed 5 bases and J shed 0 bases, with 17 bases lying between them. The CDR3 region is CAISSRTGNSSYNSPLHF. CDR3 nucleotide sequence: TGTGCCATCAGTTCCCGGACGGGTAACAGCTCCTATAATTCACCCCTCCACTTT.

V gene TRBV2 combines with J gene TRBJ2-7; 10 bases fit TRBD2. Germline V gene lookup returns CDR1 SNHLY and CDR2 FYNNEI. The J segment lost 0 bases and the V segment lost 7 bases, leaving 12 bases of the junction unmatched. The CDR3 extends over 17 amino acids. The CDR3 DNA sequence: TGTGCCAGCATCACGAGGGAGCGGGGGGGCCTCTCCTACGAGCAGTACTTC. This gives the protein CASITRERGGLSYEQYF.

The chain couples TRBV18 to TRBJ1-4; possible D gene TRBD1, 5 bases. The V end lost 3 bases, the J end lost 7 bases, and 30 bases lay between the germline ends. Germline CDR1 KGHSH, CDR2 LQKENI. This CDR3 has 20 residues. CDR3 nucleotide sequence: TGTGCCAGCTCACCGCTGGGACCGGCCACAGCAGGAGTTGGATCTGAAAAACTGTTTTTT. The encoded protein is CASSPLGPATAGVGSEKLFF.

The chain links TRBV5-1 to TRBJ2-5; D is uncertain. This CDR3 spans 14 amino acids. The V gene's germline CDR1 is SGHRS and CDR2 YFSETQ. Trimming left V 1 base short and J 4 bases short, with 11 bases between. The CDR3 bases are TGCGCCAGCAGCTTGTTACCTCTCGGAGAGACCCAGTACTTC. Its translation is CASSLLPLGETQYF. Combining the CDR3 with reference TRBV5-1 and TRBJ2-5 gives the whole variable domain KAGVTQTPRYLIKTRGQQVTLSCSPISGHRSVSWYQQTPGQGLQFLFEYFSETQRNKGNFPGRFSGRQFSNSRSEMNVSTLELGDSALYLCASSLLPLGETQYFGPGTRLLVL.

The sample holds a few counts of this clone. V usage is TRBV27 and J usage is TRBJ1-2; D perhaps matches TRBD1 (5 bases). This CDR3 has 18 residues. The V end was cut by 6 bases, the J end by 0 bases, with 23 bases between. Germline values: CDR1 MNHEY, CDR2 SMNVEV (reference sequence). The CDR3 loop is CASSPYGAAAGANYGYTF. The CDR3 DNA reads as TGTGCCAGCAGCCCCTATGGGGCAGCGGCCGGAGCTAACTATGGCTACACCTTC.

This clone was counted once. This sequence joins TRBV5-1 and TRBJ1-5, with 12 bases fitting TRBD1. V lost 0 bases, J lost 5 bases, and 12 bases stayed unmatched. The V gene's germline CDR1 is SGHRS and CDR2 YFSETQ. CDR3 size: 19 residues. The CDR3 loop is CASSLAPLGQGARDQPQHF. As DNA, the CDR3 is TGCGCCAGCAGCTTGGCCCCTCTGGGACAGGGGGCCCGCGATCAGCCCCAGCATTTT.

The chain combines TRBV2 with TRBJ1-2, with D hard to call. The CDR3 extends over 13 amino acids. V lost 2 bases, J lost 4 bases, and 8 bases lay in between. Germline values: CDR1 SNHLY, CDR2 FYNNEI. The CDR3 sequence: CASSEYGVYGYTF. CDR3 DNA sequence: TGTGCCAGCAGTGAATACGGGGTCTATGGCTACACCTTC.

The chain is built from TRBV4-1 and TRBJ2-5; D gene uncertain. Germline CDR1 is MGHRA and CDR2 is YSYEKL. This CDR3 is 14 amino acids long. The V end lost 1 base, the J end lost 9 bases, and 15 bases lay between the germline ends. As DNA, the CDR3 is TGCGCCAGCAGCCAAGCGGTCTACGGTGGGGCCCAGTACTTC. It translates to CASSQAVYGGAQYF.

This clone has more than one count but fewer than ten. The chain is built from TRBV11-2 and TRBJ1-6, with D hard to call. V lost 4 bases to trimming and J lost 6 bases, with 10 bases between them. Germline V lookup: CDR1 SGHAT, CDR2 FQNNGV. CDR3 length equals 14 residues. The CDR3 protein is CASSYGNSNSPLHF. The CDR3 DNA reads as TGTGCCAGCAGCTATGGGAACAGTAATTCACCCCTCCACTTT.

The rearrangement joins TRBV5-6 to TRBJ2-5; 7 bases line up with TRBD2. CDR3 length: 13 residues. The V and J ends lost 5 bases and 2 bases, in that order; junction bases with no gene match: 3. Germline loops: CDR1 SGHDT, CDR2 YYEEEE. CDR3 in amino acids: CASRGRGQETQYF. In nucleotides, the CDR3 is TGTGCCAGCAGGGGGAGGGGTCAAGAGACCCAGTACTTC. Drawing the rest from reference TRBV5-6 and TRBJ2-5, the complete variable domain is DAGVTQSPTHLIKTRGQQVTLRCSPKSGHDTVSWYQQALGQGPQFIFQYYEEEERQRGNFPDRFSGHQFPNYSSELNVNALLLGDSALYLCASRGRGQETQYFGPGTRLLVL.

The rearrangement links TRBV7-2 to TRBJ2-7; TRBD2 agrees at 9 bases. The CDR3 sequence is 15 residues long. V dropped 5 bases and J dropped 2; count of bases not matched to a gene: 7. Germline lookup yields CDR1 SGHTA and CDR2 FQGNSA. In DNA form, the CDR3 reads TGTGCCAGCAGCCCAGAGGTAGCGGGGGCCTACGAGCAGTACTTC. Translated: CASSPEVAGAYEQYF.

The rearrangement links TRBV19 to TRBJ2-2, with D uncertain. The length of the CDR3 is 16 residues. Germline CDR1 LNHDA, CDR2 SQIVND (reference sequence). The ends were cut back, 2 bases at V and 0 bases at J, with 10 bases in the middle. The CDR3: CASSISWLTNTGELFF. The CDR3 coding sequence is TGTGCCAGTAGTATAAGTTGGCTGACGAACACCGGGGAGCTGTTTTTT.

In the case of this clone: At one of its ends the junction is not consistent with the germline gene, which may arise from a read error. The chain employs TRBV5-8 and TRBJ1-1; D remains unclear. Germline V gene sequence: CDR1 SGHTS, CDR2 YDEGEE. This CDR3 contains 14 residues. DNA for the CDR3: TGTGCCAGCAACTTGCTCCTGAGGGACACTGAAGCTTTCTTT. Its protein is CASNLLLRDTEAFF.

The table lists this clone with a count of one. The genes are TRBV5-6 and TRBJ1-1; D is unclear. Germline V CDR1 and CDR2: SGHDT, YYEEEE. CDR3 size: 13 residues. Trimming took 4 bases from V and 4 from J, leaving 11 bases between them. In DNA, the CDR3 is TGTGCCAGCAGCGTAGTGGGAGTCACTGAAGCTTTCTTT. Residues: CASSVVGVTEAFF.

On this clone itself: The sample holds other DNA sequences that translate to the same CDR3. The chain combines TRBV6-5 with TRBJ1-1; 7 bases are shared with TRBD1. The V gene end was trimmed by 2 bases and the J gene end by 3 bases; junction bases not matched to a gene: 3. Germline V gene sequence: CDR1 MNHEY, CDR2 SVGAGI. The CDR3 consists of 14 residues. The CDR3 DNA is TGTGCCAGCAGTTACAGGGGGCGGGACACTGAAGCTTTCTTT. Translated, it gives CASSYRGRDTEAFF.

The chain links TRBV4-1 to TRBJ2-1; D unresolved. From germline, CDR1 is MGHRA and CDR2 YSYEKL. The length of the CDR3 is 16 residues. V was pared by 0 bases and J by 2 bases, with 11 bases between. CDR3 sequence (DNA): TGCGCCAGCAGCCAAGAAGCTGCACTTCCCTACAATGAGCAGTTCTTC. Protein: CASSQEAALPYNEQFF.

V usage is TRBV6-5 and J usage is TRBJ2-1, with no clear D. CDR1 is MNHEY and CDR2 is SVGAGI in the germline V gene. The CDR3 contains 11 residues. V dropped 3 bases and J dropped 8 bases, with 5 bases sitting between them. CDR3 residues: CASSYYDEQFF. The DNA for the CDR3 is TGTGCCAGCAGTTATTATGATGAGCAGTTCTTC.

The chain employs TRBV10-3 and TRBJ2-5; D assignment may be TRBD1 or TRBD2 (5 bases each). The CDR3 covers 15 residues. Germline-derived CDR1 and CDR2 are ENHRY and SYGVKD. V was pared by 5 bases and J by 4 bases, with 17 bases between. The CDR3 sequence is CAISSVSRGRETQYF. In nucleotides, the CDR3 is TGTGCCATCAGTTCCGTTTCCCGGGGACGAGAGACCCAGTACTTC.

The chain joins TRBV7-2 to TRBJ2-7, with 7 bases matching TRBD1. Trimming at V came to 3 bases and at J to 3 bases, leaving 5 bases not matched to a gene. This CDR3 comprises 14 residues. Germline V gene data show CDR1 as SGHTA and CDR2 as FQGNSA. CDR3 protein: CASSLGQTRYEQYF. DNA of the CDR3: TGTGCCAGCAGCTTGGGACAGACTCGCTACGAGCAGTACTTC.

The chain has TRBV6-6 and TRBJ2-5; TRBD2 agrees at 7 bases. J gave up 4 bases and V 6 bases, and 5 bases lay outside the gene matches. The CDR3 is 13 residues long. CDR1 and CDR2 from the germline V gene are MNHNY and SVGAGI (reference sequence). This chain's CDR3 is CASRGRVVETQYF. The CDR3 nucleotides are TGTGCCAGCAGAGGGAGGGTAGTAGAGACCCAGTACTTC.